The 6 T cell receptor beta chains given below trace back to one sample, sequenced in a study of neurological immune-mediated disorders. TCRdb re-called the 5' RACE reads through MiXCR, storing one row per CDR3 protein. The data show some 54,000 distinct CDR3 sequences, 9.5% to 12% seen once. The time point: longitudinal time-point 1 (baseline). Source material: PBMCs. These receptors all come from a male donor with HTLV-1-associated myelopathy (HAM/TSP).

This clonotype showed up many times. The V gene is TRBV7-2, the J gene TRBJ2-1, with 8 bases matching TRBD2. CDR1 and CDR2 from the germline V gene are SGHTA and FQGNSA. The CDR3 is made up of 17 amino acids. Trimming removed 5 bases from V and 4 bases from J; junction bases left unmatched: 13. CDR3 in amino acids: CASSRPMGSGAYNEQFF. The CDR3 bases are TGTGCCAGCAGCCGCCCTATGGGTAGCGGGGCTTACAATGAGCAGTTCTTC.

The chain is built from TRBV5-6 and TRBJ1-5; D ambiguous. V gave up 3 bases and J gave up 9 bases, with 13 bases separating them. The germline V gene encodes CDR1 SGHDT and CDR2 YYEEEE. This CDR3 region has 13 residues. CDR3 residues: CASSSARPGPQHF. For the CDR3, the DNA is TGTGCCAGCAGCTCAGCTAGACCGGGGCCCCAGCATTTT.

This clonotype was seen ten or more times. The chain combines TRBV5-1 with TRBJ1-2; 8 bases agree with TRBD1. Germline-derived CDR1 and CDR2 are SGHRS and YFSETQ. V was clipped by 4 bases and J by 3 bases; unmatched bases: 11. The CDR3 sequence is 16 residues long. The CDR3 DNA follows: TGCGCCAGCAGCCCAGGATCGACAGGGGCCGACTATGGCTACACCTTC. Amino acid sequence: CASSPGSTGADYGYTF.

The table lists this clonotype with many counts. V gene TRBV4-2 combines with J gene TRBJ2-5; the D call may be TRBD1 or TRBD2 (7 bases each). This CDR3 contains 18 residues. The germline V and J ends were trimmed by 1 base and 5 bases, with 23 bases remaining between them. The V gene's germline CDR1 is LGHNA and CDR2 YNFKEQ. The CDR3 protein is CASSQGRGGTVREETQYF. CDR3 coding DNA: TGTGCCAGCAGCCAAGGTCGGGGAGGGACAGTTCGGGAGGAGACCCAGTACTTC.

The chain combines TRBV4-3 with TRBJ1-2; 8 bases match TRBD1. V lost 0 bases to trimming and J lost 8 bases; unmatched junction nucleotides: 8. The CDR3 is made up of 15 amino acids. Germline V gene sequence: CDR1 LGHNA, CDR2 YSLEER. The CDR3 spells CASSQDPRQGSGYTF. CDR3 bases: TGCGCCAGCAGCCAAGATCCGCGACAGGGGTCCGGCTACACCTTC.

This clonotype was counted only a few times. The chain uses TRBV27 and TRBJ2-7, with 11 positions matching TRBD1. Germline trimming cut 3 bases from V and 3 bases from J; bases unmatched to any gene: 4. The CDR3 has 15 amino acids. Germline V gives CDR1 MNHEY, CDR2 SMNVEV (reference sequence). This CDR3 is CASSFTGTGGYEQYF. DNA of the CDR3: TGTGCCAGCAGTTTTACCGGGACAGGGGGCTACGAGCAGTACTTC.